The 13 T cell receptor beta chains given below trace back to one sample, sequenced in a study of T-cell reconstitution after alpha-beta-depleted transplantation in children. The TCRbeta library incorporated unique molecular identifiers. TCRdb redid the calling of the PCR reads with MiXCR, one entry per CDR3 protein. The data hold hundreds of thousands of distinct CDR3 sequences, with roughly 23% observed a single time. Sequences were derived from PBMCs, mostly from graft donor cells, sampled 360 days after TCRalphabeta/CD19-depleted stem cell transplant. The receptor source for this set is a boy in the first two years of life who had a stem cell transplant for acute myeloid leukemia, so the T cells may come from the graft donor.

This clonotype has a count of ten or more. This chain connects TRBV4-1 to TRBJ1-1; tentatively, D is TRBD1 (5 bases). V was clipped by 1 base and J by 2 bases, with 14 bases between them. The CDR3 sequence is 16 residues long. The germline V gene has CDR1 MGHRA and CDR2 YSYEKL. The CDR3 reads CASSQGQGRGNTEAFF. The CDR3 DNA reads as TGCGCCAGCAGCCAAGGGCAGGGACGGGGCAACACTGAAGCTTTCTTT.

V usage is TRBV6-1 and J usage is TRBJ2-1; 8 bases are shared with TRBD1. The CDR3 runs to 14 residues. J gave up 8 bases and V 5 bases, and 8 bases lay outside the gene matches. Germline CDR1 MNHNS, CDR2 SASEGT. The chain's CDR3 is CASSQTGAGDEQFF. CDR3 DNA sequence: TGTGCCAGCAGTCAGACAGGGGCAGGAGATGAGCAGTTCTTC.

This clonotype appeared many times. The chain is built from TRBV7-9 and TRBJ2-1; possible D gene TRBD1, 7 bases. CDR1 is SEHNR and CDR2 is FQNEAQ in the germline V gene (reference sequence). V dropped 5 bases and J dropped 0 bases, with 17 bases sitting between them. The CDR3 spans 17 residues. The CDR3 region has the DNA TGTGCCAGCAGCCCTAGCGAACAGGGGAGCTCCTACAATGAGCAGTTCTTC. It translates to CASSPSEQGSSYNEQFF.

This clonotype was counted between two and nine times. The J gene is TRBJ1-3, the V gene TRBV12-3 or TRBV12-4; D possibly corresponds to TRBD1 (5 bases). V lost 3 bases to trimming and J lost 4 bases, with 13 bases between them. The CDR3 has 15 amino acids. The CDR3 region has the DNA TGTGCCAGCAGTTTCGTCCAGGGCGCCGGAAACACCATATATTTT. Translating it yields CASSFVQGAGNTIYF.

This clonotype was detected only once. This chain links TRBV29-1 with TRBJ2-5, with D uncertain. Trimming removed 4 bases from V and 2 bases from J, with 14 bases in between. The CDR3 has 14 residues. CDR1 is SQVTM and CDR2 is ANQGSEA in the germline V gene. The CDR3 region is CSVGSRRYQETQYF. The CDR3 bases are TGCAGCGTTGGGAGTAGGCGCTATCAAGAGACCCAGTACTTC.

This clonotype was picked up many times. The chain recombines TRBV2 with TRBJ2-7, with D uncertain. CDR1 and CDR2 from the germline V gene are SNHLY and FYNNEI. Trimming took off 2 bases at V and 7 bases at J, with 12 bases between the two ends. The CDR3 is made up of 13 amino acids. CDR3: CASSELAASEQYV. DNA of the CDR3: TGTGCCAGCAGTGAATTGGCGGCCTCGGAGCAGTACGTC.

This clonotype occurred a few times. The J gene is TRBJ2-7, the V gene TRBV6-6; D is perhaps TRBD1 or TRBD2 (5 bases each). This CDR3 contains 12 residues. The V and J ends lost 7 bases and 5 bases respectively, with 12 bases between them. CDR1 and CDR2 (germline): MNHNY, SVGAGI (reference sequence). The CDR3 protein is CASTEGSHEQYF. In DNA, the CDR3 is TGTGCCAGCACCGAGGGGAGCCACGAGCAGTACTTC.

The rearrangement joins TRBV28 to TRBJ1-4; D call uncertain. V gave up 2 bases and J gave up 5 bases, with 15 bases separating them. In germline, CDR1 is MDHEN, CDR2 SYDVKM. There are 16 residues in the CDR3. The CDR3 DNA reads TGTGCCAGCAGTTTAAGCTTAACCGGGAGAAATGAAAAACTGTTTTTT. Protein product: CASSLSLTGRNEKLFF.

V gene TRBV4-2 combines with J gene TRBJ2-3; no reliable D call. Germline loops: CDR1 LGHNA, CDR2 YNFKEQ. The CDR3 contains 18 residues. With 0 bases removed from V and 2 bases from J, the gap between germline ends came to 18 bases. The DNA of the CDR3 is TGTGCCAGCAGCCAAGATCTAGAGACCCCGGGCGACACAGATACGCAGTATTTT. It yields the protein CASSQDLETPGDTDTQYF.

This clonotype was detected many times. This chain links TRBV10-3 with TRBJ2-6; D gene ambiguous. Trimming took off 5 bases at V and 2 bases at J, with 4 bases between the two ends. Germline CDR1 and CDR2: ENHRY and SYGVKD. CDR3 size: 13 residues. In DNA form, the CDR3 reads TGTGCCATCAGTTCCGCTGGGGCCAACGTCCTGACTTTC. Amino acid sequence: CAISSAGANVLTF.

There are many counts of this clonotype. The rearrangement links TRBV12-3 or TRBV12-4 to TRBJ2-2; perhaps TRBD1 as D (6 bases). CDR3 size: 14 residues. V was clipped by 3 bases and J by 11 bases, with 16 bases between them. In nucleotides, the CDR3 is TGTGCCAGCAGTTTTAGACAGGCCACGGACGAGCTGTTTTTT. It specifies CASSFRQATDELFF.

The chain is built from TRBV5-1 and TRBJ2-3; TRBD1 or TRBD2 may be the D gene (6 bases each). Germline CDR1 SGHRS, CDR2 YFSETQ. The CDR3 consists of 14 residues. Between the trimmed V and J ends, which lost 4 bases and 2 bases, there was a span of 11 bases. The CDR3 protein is CASSAGHFTDTQYF. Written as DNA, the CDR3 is TGCGCCAGCAGCGCGGGACACTTCACAGATACGCAGTATTTT.

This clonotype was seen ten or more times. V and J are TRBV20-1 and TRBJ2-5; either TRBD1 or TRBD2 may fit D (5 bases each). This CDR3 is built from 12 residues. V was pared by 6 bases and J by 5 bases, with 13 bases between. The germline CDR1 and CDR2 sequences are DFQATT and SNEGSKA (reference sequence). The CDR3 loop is CSASRGRETQYF. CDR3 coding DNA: TGCAGTGCCTCGAGGGGACGGGAGACCCAGTACTTC.